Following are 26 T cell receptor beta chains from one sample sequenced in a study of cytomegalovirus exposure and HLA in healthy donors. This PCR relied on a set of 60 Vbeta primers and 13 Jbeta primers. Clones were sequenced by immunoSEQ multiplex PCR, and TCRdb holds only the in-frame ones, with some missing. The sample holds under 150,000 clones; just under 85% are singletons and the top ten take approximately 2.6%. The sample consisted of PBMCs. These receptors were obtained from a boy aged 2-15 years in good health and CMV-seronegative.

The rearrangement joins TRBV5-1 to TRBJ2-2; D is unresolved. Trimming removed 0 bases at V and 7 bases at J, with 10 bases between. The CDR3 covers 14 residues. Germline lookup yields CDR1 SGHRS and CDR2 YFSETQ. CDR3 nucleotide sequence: TGCGCCAGCAGCTTGGTAGATACGGGCGGGGAGCTGTTTTTT. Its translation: CASSLVDTGGELFF.

The DNA for the CDR3 is TGTGCCAGCAGCCTAGTATCCTACGGACAGGGCTACAATGAGCAGTTCTTC. Protein product: CASSLVSYGQGYNEQFF. J is TRBJ2-1 and V is TRBV7-9, with TRBD1 matching 8 bases. In germline, CDR1 is SEHNR, CDR2 FQNEAQ (reference sequence). The CDR3 has 17 residues. The ends lost 5 bases at V and 3 bases at J; junction bases unmatched: 12.

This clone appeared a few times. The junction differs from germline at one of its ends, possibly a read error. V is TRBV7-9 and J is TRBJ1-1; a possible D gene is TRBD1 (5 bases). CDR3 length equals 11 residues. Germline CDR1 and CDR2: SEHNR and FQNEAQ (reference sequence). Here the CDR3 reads CSSSFGAEAFF. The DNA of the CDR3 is TGTTCCAGCAGCTTTGGGGCAGAAGCTTTCTTT.

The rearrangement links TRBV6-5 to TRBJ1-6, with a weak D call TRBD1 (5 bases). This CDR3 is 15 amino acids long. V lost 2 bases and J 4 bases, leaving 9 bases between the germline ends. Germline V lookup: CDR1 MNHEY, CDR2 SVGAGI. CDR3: CASSYGRDYNSPLHF. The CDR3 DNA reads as TGTGCCAGCAGTTACGGCAGGGATTATAATTCACCCCTCCACTTT.

The chain's CDR3 is CASSLSAGAYEQYV. Written as DNA, the CDR3 is TGTGCCAGCAGTTTATCTGCGGGGGCTTACGAGCAGTACGTC. The V call is TRBV28, the J call TRBJ2-7, with D tentatively TRBD2 (7 bases). CDR1 and CDR2 from the germline V gene are MDHEN and SYDVKM. Deletions cut 1 base from V and 4 bases from J, with 11 bases between. This CDR3 has 14 amino acids.

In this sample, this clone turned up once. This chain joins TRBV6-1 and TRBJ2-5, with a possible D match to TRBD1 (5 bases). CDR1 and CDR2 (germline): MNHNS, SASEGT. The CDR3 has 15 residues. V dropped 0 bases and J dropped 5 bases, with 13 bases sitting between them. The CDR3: CASSEAEGVGETQYF. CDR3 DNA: TGTGCCAGCAGTGAAGCGGAAGGGGTAGGGGAGACCCAGTACTTC.

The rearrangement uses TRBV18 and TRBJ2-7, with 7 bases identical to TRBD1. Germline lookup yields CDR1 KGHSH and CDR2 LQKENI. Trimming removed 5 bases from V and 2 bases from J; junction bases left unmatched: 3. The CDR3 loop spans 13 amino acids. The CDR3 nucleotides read TGTGCCAGCTCATCGACAGGGACCTACGAGCAGTACGTC. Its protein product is CASSSTGTYEQYV.

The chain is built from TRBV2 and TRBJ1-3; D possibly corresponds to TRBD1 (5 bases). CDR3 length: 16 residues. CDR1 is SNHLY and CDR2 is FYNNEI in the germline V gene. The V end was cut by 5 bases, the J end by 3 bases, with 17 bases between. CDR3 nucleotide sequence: TGTGCCAGCAGTTGGGGGGTGGGAGGGTTTGGAAACACCATATATTTT. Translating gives CASSWGVGGFGNTIYF.

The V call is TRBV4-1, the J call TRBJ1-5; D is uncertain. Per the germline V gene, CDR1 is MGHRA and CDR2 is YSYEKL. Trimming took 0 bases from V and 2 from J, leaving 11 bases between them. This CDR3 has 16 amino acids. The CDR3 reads CASSQDRRGGNQPQHF. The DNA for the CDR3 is TGCGCCAGCAGCCAAGATCGGCGGGGTGGCAATCAGCCCCAGCATTTT.

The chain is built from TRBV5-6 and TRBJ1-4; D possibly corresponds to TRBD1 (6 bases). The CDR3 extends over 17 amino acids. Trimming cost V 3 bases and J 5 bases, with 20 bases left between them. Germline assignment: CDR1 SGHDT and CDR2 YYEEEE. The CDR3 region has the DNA TGTGCCAGCAGCTCAAGAGGGGCCGGGGGGGCGAATGAAAAACTGTTTTTT. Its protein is CASSSRGAGGANEKLFF. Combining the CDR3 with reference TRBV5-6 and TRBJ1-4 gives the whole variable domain DAGVTQSPTHLIKTRGQQVTLRCSPKSGHDTVSWYQQALGQGPQFIFQYYEEEERQRGNFPDRFSGHQFPNYSSELNVNALLLGDSALYLCASSSRGAGGANEKLFFGSGTQLSVL.

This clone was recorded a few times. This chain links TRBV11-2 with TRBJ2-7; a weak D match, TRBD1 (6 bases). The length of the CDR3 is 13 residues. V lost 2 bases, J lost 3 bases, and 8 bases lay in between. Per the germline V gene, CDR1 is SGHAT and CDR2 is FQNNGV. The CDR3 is CASSLQGNYEQYV. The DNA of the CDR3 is TGTGCCAGCAGCTTACAGGGGAACTACGAGCAGTACGTC.

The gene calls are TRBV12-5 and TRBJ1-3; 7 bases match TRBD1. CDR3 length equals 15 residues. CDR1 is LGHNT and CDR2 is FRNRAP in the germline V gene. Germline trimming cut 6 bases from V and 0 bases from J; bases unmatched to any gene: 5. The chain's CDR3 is CASGQGQISGNTIYF. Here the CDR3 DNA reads TGTGCTAGTGGCCAGGGACAGATCTCTGGAAACACCATATATTTT.

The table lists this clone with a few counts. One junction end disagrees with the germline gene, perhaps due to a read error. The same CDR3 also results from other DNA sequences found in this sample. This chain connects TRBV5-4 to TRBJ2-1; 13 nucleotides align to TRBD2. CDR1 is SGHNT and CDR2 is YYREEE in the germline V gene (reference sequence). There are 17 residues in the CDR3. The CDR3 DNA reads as TGTGCTAGCAGCTTGGTTCGGACTAGCGGGAGCTACAATGAGCAGTTCTTC. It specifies CASSLVRTSGSYNEQFF.

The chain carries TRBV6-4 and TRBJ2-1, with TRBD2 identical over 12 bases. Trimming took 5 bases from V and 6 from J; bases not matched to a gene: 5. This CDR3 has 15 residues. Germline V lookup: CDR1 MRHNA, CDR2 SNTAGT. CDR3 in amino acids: CASSPTSGGINEQFF. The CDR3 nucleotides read TGTGCCAGCAGTCCTACTAGCGGGGGGATCAATGAGCAGTTCTTC.

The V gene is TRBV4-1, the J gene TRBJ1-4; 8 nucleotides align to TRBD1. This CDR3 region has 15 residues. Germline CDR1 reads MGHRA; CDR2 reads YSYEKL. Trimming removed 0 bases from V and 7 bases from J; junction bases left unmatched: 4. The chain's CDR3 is CASSQEDRAAEKLFF. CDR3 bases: TGCGCCAGCAGCCAAGAGGACAGGGCGGCTGAAAAACTGTTTTTT.

The CDR3: CASSVGGTEAFF. The CDR3 DNA follows: TGTGCCAGCAGCGTAGGCGGCACTGAAGCTTTCTTT. The gene calls are TRBV9 and TRBJ1-1; D is ambiguous. V was cut by 0 bases and J by 4 bases, with 4 bases left in between. The germline V gene encodes CDR1 SGDLS and CDR2 YYNGEE. The CDR3 consists of 12 residues.

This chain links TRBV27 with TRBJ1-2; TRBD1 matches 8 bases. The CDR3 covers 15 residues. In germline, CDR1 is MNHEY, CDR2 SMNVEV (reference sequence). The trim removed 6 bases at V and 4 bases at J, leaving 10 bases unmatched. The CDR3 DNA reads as TGTGCCAGCAGGGACAGGGCTGAGACCCCCTATGGCTACACCTTC. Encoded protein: CASRDRAETPYGYTF.

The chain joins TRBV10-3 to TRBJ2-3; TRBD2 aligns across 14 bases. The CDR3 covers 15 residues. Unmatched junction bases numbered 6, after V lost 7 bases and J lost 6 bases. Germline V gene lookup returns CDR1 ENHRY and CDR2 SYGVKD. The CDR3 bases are TGTGCCATCAAGACTAGCGGGAGGGGTACTGATACGCAGTATTTT. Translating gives CAIKTSGRGTDTQYF.

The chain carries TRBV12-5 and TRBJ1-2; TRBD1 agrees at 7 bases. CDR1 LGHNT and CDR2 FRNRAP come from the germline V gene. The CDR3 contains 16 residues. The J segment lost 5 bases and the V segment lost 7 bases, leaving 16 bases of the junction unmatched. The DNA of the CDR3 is TGTGCTAGTGCCCCGGGACAGCCCGGAAACACTTATGGCTACACCTTC. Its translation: CASAPGQPGNTYGYTF.

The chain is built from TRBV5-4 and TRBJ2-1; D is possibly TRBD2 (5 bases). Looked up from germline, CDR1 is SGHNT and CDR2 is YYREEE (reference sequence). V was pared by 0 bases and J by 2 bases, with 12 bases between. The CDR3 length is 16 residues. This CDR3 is CASSLESGRTYNEQFF. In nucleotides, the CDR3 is TGTGCCAGCAGCTTGGAGAGCGGCCGGACCTACAATGAGCAGTTCTTC.

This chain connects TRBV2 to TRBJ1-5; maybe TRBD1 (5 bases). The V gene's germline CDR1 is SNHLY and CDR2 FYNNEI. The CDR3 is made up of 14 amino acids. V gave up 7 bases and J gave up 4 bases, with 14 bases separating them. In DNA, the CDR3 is TGTGCCAGCAAGGGGCTCTCGGTGAATCAGCCCCAGCATTTT. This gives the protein CASKGLSVNQPQHF.

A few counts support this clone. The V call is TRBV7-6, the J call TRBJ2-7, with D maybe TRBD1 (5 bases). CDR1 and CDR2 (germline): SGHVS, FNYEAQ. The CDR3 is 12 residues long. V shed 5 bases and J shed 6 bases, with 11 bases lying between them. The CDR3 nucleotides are TGTGCCAGCAGCCCGCGCCAGGGCGAGCAGTACTTC. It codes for CASSPRQGEQYF.

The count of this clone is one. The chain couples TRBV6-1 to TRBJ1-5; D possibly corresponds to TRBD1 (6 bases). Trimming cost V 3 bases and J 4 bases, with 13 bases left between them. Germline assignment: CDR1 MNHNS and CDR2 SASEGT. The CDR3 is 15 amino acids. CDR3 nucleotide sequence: TGTGCCAGCAGTGAGGGAGGGGGGCTTAATCAGCCCCAGCATTTT. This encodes CASSEGGGLNQPQHF.

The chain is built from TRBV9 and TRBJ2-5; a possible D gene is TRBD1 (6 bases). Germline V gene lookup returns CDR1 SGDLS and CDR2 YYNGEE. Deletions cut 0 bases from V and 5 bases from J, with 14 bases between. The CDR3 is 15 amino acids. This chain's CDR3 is CASSVDTGRGETQYF. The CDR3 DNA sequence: TGTGCCAGCAGCGTAGATACAGGGAGAGGGGAGACCCAGTACTTC.

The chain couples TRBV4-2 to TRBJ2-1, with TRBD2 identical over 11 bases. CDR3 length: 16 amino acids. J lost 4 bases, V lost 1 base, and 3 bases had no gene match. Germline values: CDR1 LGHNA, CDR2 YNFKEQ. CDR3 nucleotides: TGTGCCAGCAGCCAAGCGGGACTAGCGGATTACAATGAGCAGTTCTTC. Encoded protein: CASSQAGLADYNEQFF.

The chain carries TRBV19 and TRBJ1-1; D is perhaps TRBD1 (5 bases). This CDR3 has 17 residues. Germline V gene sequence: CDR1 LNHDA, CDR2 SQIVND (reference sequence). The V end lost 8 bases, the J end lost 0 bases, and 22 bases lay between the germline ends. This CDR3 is CASAPRGGFGLNTEAFF. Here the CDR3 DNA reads TGTGCCAGTGCTCCTCGGGGGGGGTTCGGGCTGAACACTGAAGCTTTCTTT.